The rows below give T cell receptor beta chains drawn from one sample of a study of blood T cell repertoires in COVID-19. Using immunoSEQ multiplex PCR, the repertoire was profiled, and TCRdb retains in-frame clones only, with some absent. The table lists fewer than 80,000 clones, around three quarters of them singletons. Sequenced input: peripheral blood. The receptors shown here come from a human donor in a cohort sampled during active COVID-19. Each CDR3 is given with its conserved first and last residue. A D gene is named only where the DNA matches it firmly. For some rows the clone size is stated as once, few or many, or as a class when expanded; others skip it.

clone size,J gene,CDR3 length,D gene,V gene,CDR3 protein,CDR3 DNA
-,TRBJ2-3,14,TRBD1,TRBV27,CASSRDRGTDTQYF,TGTGCCAGCAGTAGGGACAGGGGCACAGATACGCAGTATTTT
-,TRBJ2-4,14,-,TRBV2,CASRTTVAKNIQYF,TGTGCCAGCAGGACAACGGTAGCCAAAAACATTCAGTACTTC
-,TRBJ1-1,15,-,TRBV7-2,CASGEGGSSMAEAFF,TGTGCCAGCGGTGAGGGGGGGTCGTCGATGGCTGAAGCTTTCTTT
few,TRBJ2-1,13,-,TRBV7-6,CASSFLESTEQFF,TGTGCCAGCAGCTTTCTAGAGTCGACTGAGCAGTTCTTC
-,TRBJ2-7,14,TRBD1,TRBV18,CASSVRGTGGLQYF,TGTGCCAGCTCGGTCAGAGGGACAGGGGGCTTACAGTACTTC
-,TRBJ1-6,14,-,TRBV5-1,CASSDGGARSPLHF,TGCGCCAGCAGCGATGGGGGGGCCCGATCACCCCTCCACTTT
-,TRBJ1-2,13,-,TRBV3-1/TRBV3-2,CASSQDQRRGYTF,TGTGCCAGCAGCCAAGATCAGCGCCGAGGCTACACCTTC
-,TRBJ2-7,14,-,TRBV9,CASSPNAGVNEQYF,TGTGCCAGCAGCCCAAACGCAGGTGTTAACGAGCAGTACTTC
-,TRBJ1-6,17,TRBD1,TRBV5-1,CASSPGQIAFNNSPLHF,TGCGCCAGCAGCCCGGGACAGATCGCCTTTAATAATTCACCCCTCCACTTT
-,TRBJ2-2,15,TRBD1,TRBV5-1,CASSLDDRAVGELFF,TGCGCCAGCAGCTTGGATGACAGGGCCGTGGGGGAGCTGTTTTTT
-,TRBJ1-2,15,-,TRBV6-2/TRBV6-3,CASSTSTGRLYGYTF,TGTGCCAGCAGTACCTCGACAGGCCGCCTCTATGGCTACACCTTC
-,TRBJ1-2,15,-,TRBV6-6,CATLTNGGRVYGYTF,TGTGCCACCCTCACAAACGGGGGGCGAGTCTATGGCTACACCTTC
-,TRBJ2-6,20,-,TRBV6-2/TRBV6-3,CASSYEAGVVQNSGANVLTF,TGTGCCAGCAGTTACGAAGCAGGGGTCGTTCAAAACTCTGGGGCCAACGTCCTGACTTTC
few,TRBJ1-2,15,-,TRBV11-2,CASSLEPAGSEGYTF,TGTGCCAGCAGCTTAGAGCCGGCAGGGTCGGAGGGCTACACCTTC
-,TRBJ1-1,14,-,TRBV5-1,CASSAGTGNTEAFF,TGCGCCAGCAGCGCGGGGACGGGGAACACTGAAGCTTTCTTT